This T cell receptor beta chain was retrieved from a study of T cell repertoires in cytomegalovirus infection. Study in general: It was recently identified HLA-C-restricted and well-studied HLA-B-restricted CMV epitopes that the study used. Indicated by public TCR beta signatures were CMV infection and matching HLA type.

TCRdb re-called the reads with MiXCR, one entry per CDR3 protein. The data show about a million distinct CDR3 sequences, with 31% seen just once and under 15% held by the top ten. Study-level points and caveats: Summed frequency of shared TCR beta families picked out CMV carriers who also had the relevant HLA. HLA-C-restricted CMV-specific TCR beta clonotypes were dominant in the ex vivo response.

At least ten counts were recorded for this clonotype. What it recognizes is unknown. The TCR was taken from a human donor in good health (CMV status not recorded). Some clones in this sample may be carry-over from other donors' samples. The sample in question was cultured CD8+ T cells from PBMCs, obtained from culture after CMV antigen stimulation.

The CDR3 sequence is CASSIGSASYNEQFF. For the CDR3, the DNA is TGTGCCAGCAGCATCGGGTCAGCTTCCTACAATGAGCAGTTCTTC. The V and J genes are TRBV7-2 and TRBJ2-1, with D unresolved. Germline-derived CDR1 and CDR2 are SGHTA and FQGNSA. With 5 bases removed from V and 1 base from J, the gap between germline ends came to 12 bases. The CDR3 has 15 amino acids.